This entry lists 5 T cell receptor beta chains sequenced from one sample in a study of metastatic and nonmetastatic thyroid tumors. Patients had received no treatment of any kind before thyroid surgery. TCRdb re-called the PCR reads through MiXCR. The profile shows some 19,000 clones, 20% to 30% of them singletons. Sequenced sample: blood. The source is a male donor with papillary thyroid cancer or a benign thyroid nodule (not recorded which). Some clones in this sample may be carry-over from other donors' samples.

This clone was seen many times. The J gene is TRBJ2-3, the V gene TRBV7-2, with 7 bases aligning to TRBD2. The V gene's germline CDR1 is SGHTA and CDR2 FQGNSA. V was clipped by 1 base and J by 7 bases; unmatched bases: 8. This CDR3 spans 15 amino acids. In DNA form, the CDR3 reads TGTGCCAGCAGCTTAGGGACTAGGCTGACGAATACGCAGTATTTT. Translated, it gives CASSLGTRLTNTQYF.

This chain connects TRBV7-2 to TRBJ1-3; D is perhaps TRBD1 (5 bases). V was cut by 3 bases and J by 3 bases, with 9 bases left in between. CDR3 length: 14 residues. Germline loops: CDR1 SGHTA, CDR2 FQGNSA. The DNA of the CDR3 is TGTGCCAGCAGCTTGGGGGGGTATGGAAACACCATATATTTT. It translates to CASSLGGYGNTIYF.

By frequency in the sample, this clone is medium-sized (0.01 to 0.1%). V gene TRBV4-1 combines with J gene TRBJ2-7, with TRBD2 matching over 8 bases. This CDR3 has 18 residues. The ends lost 3 bases at V and 0 bases at J; junction bases unmatched: 13. From germline, CDR1 is MGHRA and CDR2 YSYEKL. CDR3 bases: TGCGCCAGCAGCCAGTTTTTAGGACTTAGCGGGGACTCCTACGAGCAGTACTTC. This codes for CASSQFLGLSGDSYEQYF.

The chain couples TRBV7-2 to TRBJ2-7, with D possibly TRBD2 on 6 matching bases. This CDR3 is 14 amino acids long. Trimming stripped 4 bases from V and 1 base from J, with 11 bases between. Looked up from germline, CDR1 is SGHTA and CDR2 is FQGNSA. This CDR3 is CASSWGDGSYEQYF. In DNA form, the CDR3 reads TGTGCCAGCAGCTGGGGGGATGGATCCTACGAGCAGTACTTC.

The rearrangement links TRBV27 to TRBJ1-6, with D unclear. This CDR3 region has 12 residues. Germline V gene sequence: CDR1 MNHEY, CDR2 SMNVEV (reference sequence). V shed 8 bases and J shed 7 bases, with 9 bases lying between them. This chain's CDR3 is CASGQMNSPLHF. CDR3 nucleotide sequence: TGTGCCAGCGGGCAGATGAATTCACCCCTCCACTTT.